This T cell receptor (beta chain) comes out of a study of identical twins. This clonotype occurred a few times. Its antigen is not identified. Broader study findings: Insertions were fewer in abundant cord blood beta clonotypes, whereas memory repertoires showed none of this pattern. Conclusions rested on cross-sectional statistics rather than following the same donors.

This CDR3 has 15 residues. The germline CDR1 and CDR2 sequences are DFQATT and SNEGSKA (reference sequence). V lost 0 bases to trimming and J lost 3 bases, with 15 bases between them. One entry per CDR3 protein results from TCRdb running MiXCR on the 5' RACE reads. The table lists about 340,000 distinct CDR3 sequences, 8.5% to 10% of them singletons. The source of this sequence is a woman aged 45 to 65 in good health. Sequencing input: naive T cells sorted from blood. The chain employs TRBV20-1 and TRBJ2-7; D may match TRBD1 or TRBD2 (5 bases each). DNA for the CDR3: TGCAGTGCTAGAGATTACCAGGGACGGGACTACGAGCAGTACTTC. Translating gives CSARDYQGRDYEQYF.